This T cell receptor (beta chain) emerged from a study of T cell changes during pregnancy in multiple sclerosis. V was cut by 5 bases and J by 1 base, with 16 bases left in between. Germline V gene sequence: CDR1 SEHNR, CDR2 FQNEAQ (reference sequence). The CDR3 extends over 16 amino acids. This clone was detected only once. Sequencing used immunoSEQ multiplex PCR; TCRdb keeps in-frame clones, though not all of them. The data contain around 60,000 clones, nearly 90% of them singletons. Sequenced here: peripheral blood, sampled in the first trimester of pregnancy. The TCR originated in a female donor with multiple sclerosis, enrolled in a pregnancy study. The chain has TRBV7-9 and TRBJ2-3, with a weak D call TRBD1 (5 bases). The CDR3 DNA is TGTGCCAGCAGCCCGTCGCAGGGTCCAGGCACAGATACGCAGTATTTT. It specifies CASSPSQGPGTDTQYF.